This is a list of T cell receptor beta chains from one sample in a study of blood T cell repertoires in COVID-19. Data came from immunoSEQ multiplex PCR; TCRdb stores just in-frame clones and leaves some out. Here the sample spans 270,000 or so clones, roughly 86% being singletons. The sequencing sample was made of PBMCs or T cells enriched from blood (not recorded which). These receptors were taken from a young woman who had recovered from COVID-19. Each CDR3 is given with its conserved first and last residue. The D gene is left open where the match is weak. A clone size is listed for some rows: how often the clone was seen (once, few, many), or a class if it is expanded.

>TRBJ1-5|TRBD1|NA|TRBV7-2
CASSSWTGSNQPQHF
TGTGCCAGCAGCTCATGGACAGGCAGCAATCAGCCCCAGCATTTT
>TRBJ1-2|TRBD1|many|TRBV5-1
CASSWDSYGYTF
TGCGCCAGCAGCTGGGACAGCTATGGCTACACCTTC
>TRBJ1-4|NA|NA|TRBV5-5
CASSPATNEKLFF
TGTGCCAGCAGCCCTGCAACTAATGAAAAACTGTTTTTT
>TRBJ2-1|NA|NA|TRBV28
CASSLPRTFSYNEQFF
TGTGCCAGCAGTTTACCGAGGACATTCTCCTACAATGAGCAGTTCTTC
>TRBJ2-1|TRBD2|NA|TRBV11-2
CASSFGEGTYNEQFF
TGTGCCAGCAGCTTTGGGGAGGGAACCTACAATGAGCAGTTCTTC
>TRBJ1-1|TRBD1|once|TRBV30
CAWSTTGGGTEAFF
TGTGCCTGGAGTACGACAGGGGGAGGCACTGAAGCTTTCTTT
>TRBJ2-1|NA|NA|TRBV5-6
CATPGTLTYNEQFF
TGTGCCACCCCCGGGACTTTAACCTACAATGAGCAGTTCTTC
>TRBJ1-1|NA|NA|TRBV10-3
CASQTGGNTEAFF
TGTGCCTCCCAGACAGGAGGGAACACTGAAGCTTTCTTT
>TRBJ2-5|NA|NA|TRBV15
CATSRDFQGGGETQYF
TGTGCCACCAGCAGAGATTTCCAGGGAGGGGGAGAGACCCAGTACTTC
>TRBJ2-1|TRBD2|NA|TRBV29-1
CSIDRGGGSNEQFF
TGCAGCATTGACCGCGGGGGGGGATCCAATGAGCAGTTCTTC
>TRBJ2-1|NA|once|TRBV19
CARGACYNEQFF
TGTGCCAGAGGGGCCTGCTACAATGAGCAGTTCTTC
>TRBJ2-7|NA|NA|TRBV7-2
CASSLGWAGSYEQYF
TGTGCCAGCAGCTTAGGATGGGCGGGGTCCTACGAGCAGTACTTC
>TRBJ2-2|TRBD2|NA|TRBV4-3
CASSPRASGGVRELFF
TGCGCCAGCAGCCCCCGGGCAAGCGGGGGGGTGAGGGAGCTGTTTTTT
>TRBJ1-1|NA|NA|TRBV12-5
CASQLPGQDYEAFF
TGTGCTAGCCAACTTCCGGGACAAGATTATGAAGCTTTCTTT
>TRBJ1-1|NA|NA|TRBV29-1
CSVERQMNTEAFF
TGCAGCGTTGAAAGACAGATGAACACTGAAGCTTTCTTT
>TRBJ2-7|TRBD1|NA|TRBV14
CASSQRDRAHEQYF
TGTGCCAGCAGCCAGAGGGACAGGGCCCACGAGCAGTACTTC